This is a list of T cell receptor beta chains from one sample in a study of post-analysis software for immune sequencing data. TCRdb reanalysed the PCR reads using MiXCR and keeps one entry per CDR3 protein. The data hold roughly 540,000 distinct CDR3 sequences, with 34% observed a single time. Sequencing was done on a sample of blood. The origin of the receptors is a girl younger than 18 with multiple sclerosis. Both conserved end residues are part of each CDR3. The D gene is left open where the match is weak. Expanded clones get a size class; other rows say once, few or many, or leave the size out.

cdr3_aa	cdr3_nt	clone_size	j_call	v_call	d_call
CASSLGRLAGFGNEQFF	TGCGCCAGCAGCCTTGGGAGACTAGCGGGTTTCGGGAATGAGCAGTTCTTC	NA	TRBJ2-1	TRBV5-1	TRBD2
CASSPRAGTGNTEAFF	TGCGCCAGCAGCCCCCGTGCTGGGACAGGGAACACTGAAGCTTTCTTT	NA	TRBJ1-1	TRBV4-1	TRBD1
CASSGEMSVYGYTF	TGTGCCAGCAGCGGGGAGATGAGTGTCTATGGCTACACCTTC	few	TRBJ1-2	TRBV11-2	NA
CASSPRHSGGADEQFF	TGTGCCAGCAGCCCTCGCCATAGCGGGGGGGCCGATGAGCAGTTCTTC	NA	TRBJ2-1	TRBV7-3	TRBD2
CSVLLRSMALNKQFF	TGCAGCGTTCTTCTACGGTCGATGGCCCTCAATAAGCAGTTCTTC	once	TRBJ2-1	TRBV29-1	NA
CGGGTGVTGELFF	TGTGGCGGTGGGACAGGAGTCACCGGGGAGCTGTTTTTT	NA	TRBJ2-2	TRBV7-9	TRBD1
CASSPREFQETQYF	TGTGCCAGCAGCCCTAGGGAGTTCCAAGAGACCCAGTACTTC	NA	TRBJ2-5	TRBV7-8	NA
CASRMTESYEQYF	TGTGCCAGCCGGATGACAGAGTCCTACGAGCAGTACTTC	NA	TRBJ2-7	TRBV12-3/TRBV12-4	NA
CSVMDRGSGDEQYF	TGCAGTGTTATGGACCGGGGAAGTGGGGACGAGCAGTACTTC	NA	TRBJ2-7	TRBV20-1	NA
CASSPGQGAGGYTF	TGTGCCAGCAGCCCGGGACAGGGGGCCGGTGGCTACACCTTC	once	TRBJ1-2	TRBV3-1	TRBD1
CASSLDTETQYF	TGTGCCAGCAGCTTGGACACGGAGACCCAGTACTTC	many	TRBJ2-5	TRBV7-6	NA
CASIRGPQETQYF	TGTGCCAGCATCCGGGGCCCCCAAGAGACCCAGTACTTC	few	TRBJ2-5	TRBV2	NA
CASRALAAQYF	TGCGCCAGCAGGGCACTAGCGGCGCAGTATTTT	NA	TRBJ2-3	TRBV5-1	TRBD2
CASSVQGAATEAFF	TGTGCCAGCAGCGTACAGGGGGCGGCCACTGAAGCTTTCTTT	NA	TRBJ1-1	TRBV11-2	TRBD1
CAIRDGNQPQHF	TGTGCCATCAGGGACGGTAATCAGCCCCAGCATTTT	few	TRBJ1-5	TRBV10-3	NA
CATAEGSSNQPQHF	TGTGCCACCGCCGAGGGCAGTAGCAATCAGCCCCAGCATTTT	NA	TRBJ1-5	TRBV24-1	NA
CASSPPGPGLGNEQVF	TGTGCCAGCTCACCACCGGGCCCAGGGCTGGGGAATGAGCAGGTCTTC	NA	TRBJ2-1	TRBV18	NA
CASSLDRSMRETQYF	TGCGCCAGCAGCTTGGACAGGTCAATGCGGGAGACCCAGTACTTC	NA	TRBJ2-5	TRBV5-1	NA
CASSDGQGSYNEQFF	TGTGCCAGCAGCGACGGACAGGGGAGCTACAATGAGCAGTTCTTC	NA	TRBJ2-1	TRBV11-2	TRBD1
CASSPPPVTVTTNEKLFF	TGTGCCAGCAGTCCCCCCCCCGTGACAGTAACAACTAATGAAAAACTGTTTTTT	NA	TRBJ1-4	TRBV12-3/TRBV12-4	NA
CASRGREGEKLFF	TGTGCCAGCAGAGGCAGGGAGGGTGAAAAACTGTTTTTT	NA	TRBJ1-4	TRBV28	NA
CSVETIEQYHGYTF	TGCAGCGTTGAAACTATCGAGCAATATCATGGCTACACCTTC	few	TRBJ1-2	TRBV29-1	NA
CASSLPAHYEQYF	TGTGCCAGCAGCTTACCCGCACACTACGAGCAGTACTTC	few	TRBJ2-7	TRBV7-9	NA
CAISESVNYGYTF	TGTGCCATCAGTGAGTCAGTTAACTATGGCTACACCTTC	many	TRBJ1-2	TRBV10-3	NA
CASSLRSGGETQYF	TGTGCCAGCAGTTTGAGAAGCGGGGGTGAGACCCAGTACTTC	few	TRBJ2-5	TRBV12-3/TRBV12-4	TRBD2
CASSHSIDTQYF	TGTGCCAGCAGTCACAGCATAGATACGCAGTATTTT	few	TRBJ2-3	TRBV7-2	NA
CASSTGDSEFQETQYF	TGTGCCAGCAGTACCGGGGACAGCGAGTTCCAAGAGACCCAGTACTTC	once	TRBJ2-5	TRBV6-5	TRBD1
CSARAAGVNNEQYF	TGCAGTGCTAGAGCGGCGGGGGTAAACAATGAGCAGTACTTC	NA	TRBJ2-5	TRBV20-1	TRBD2
CASRTDRGGSYEQYF	TGTGCCAGCAGGACCGATAGGGGCGGGTCCTACGAGCAGTACTTC	NA	TRBJ2-7	TRBV7-2	NA
CASSLAPGFTYNEQFF	TGCGCCAGCAGCTTGGCTCCGGGCTTCACCTACAATGAGCAGTTCTTC	NA	TRBJ2-1	TRBV5-1	NA
CSSGLAGPETQYF	TGCAGCTCGGGACTAGCGGGGCCAGAGACCCAGTACTTC	few	TRBJ2-5	TRBV29-1	TRBD2
CASNKDRGEYNEQYF	TGTGCCAGCAACAAGGACAGGGGGGAGTACAATGAGCAGTACTTC	NA	TRBJ2-7	TRBV7-2	TRBD1
CASSFRGGLFRSYNEQFF	TGTGCCAGCAGTTTTCGCGGGGGCCTATTCCGTTCCTACAATGAGCAGTTCTTC	NA	TRBJ2-1	TRBV12-3/TRBV12-4	NA
CSAPEGMGGYTF	TGCAGTGCTCCTGAGGGCATGGGTGGCTACACCTTC	NA	TRBJ1-2	TRBV20-1	NA
CASSLTGLAGASSYNEQFF	TGTGCCAGCAGCCTAACTGGACTAGCGGGGGCCAGCTCCTACAATGAGCAGTTCTTC	NA	TRBJ2-1	TRBV7-6	TRBD2
CSYDSGRSYEQYF	TGCAGCTACGACTCAGGGCGCTCCTACGAGCAGTACTTC	few	TRBJ2-7	TRBV29-1	NA
CASIQVGLDTQYF	TGTGCCAGCATCCAAGTGGGACTAGATACGCAGTATTTT	NA	TRBJ2-3	TRBV6-6	NA
CASSLNRGGRRNEQFF	TGTGCCAGCAGCTTAAACCGGGGGGGCCGGAGGAATGAGCAGTTCTTC	NA	TRBJ2-1	TRBV7-3	TRBD2
CASRLDSHDQPQHF	TGCGCCAGCAGGTTAGACAGCCATGATCAGCCCCAGCATTTT	few	TRBJ1-5	TRBV5-1	NA
CACSLQGSLGPQHF	TGTGCCTGCAGCCTACAGGGCAGTCTGGGCCCCCAGCATTTT	NA	TRBJ1-5	TRBV7-8	NA